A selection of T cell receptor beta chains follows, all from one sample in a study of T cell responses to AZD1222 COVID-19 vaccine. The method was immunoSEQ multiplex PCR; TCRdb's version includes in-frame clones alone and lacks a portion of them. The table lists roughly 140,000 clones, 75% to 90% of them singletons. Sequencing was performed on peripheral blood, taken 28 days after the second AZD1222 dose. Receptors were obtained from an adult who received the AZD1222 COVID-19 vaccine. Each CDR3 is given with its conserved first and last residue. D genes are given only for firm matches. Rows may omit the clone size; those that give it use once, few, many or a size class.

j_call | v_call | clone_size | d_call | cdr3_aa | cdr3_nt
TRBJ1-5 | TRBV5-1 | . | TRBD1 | CASRYGTGHNQPQHF | TGCGCCAGCAGGTATGGGACAGGCCACAATCAGCCCCAGCATTTT
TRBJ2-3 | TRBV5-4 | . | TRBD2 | CASSYQAGGPHTQYF | TGTGCCAGCAGCTACCAAGCGGGAGGGCCGCATACGCAGTATTTT
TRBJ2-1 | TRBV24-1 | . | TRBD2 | CATSEPGLAWNEQFF | TGTGCCACCAGTGAGCCGGGACTAGCTTGGAATGAGCAGTTCTTC
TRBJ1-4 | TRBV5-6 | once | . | CASSPQGGRGEKLFF | TGTGCCAGCAGCCCCCAAGGGGGTCGGGGTGAAAAACTGTTTTTT
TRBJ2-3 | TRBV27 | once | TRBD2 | CASRRAGAGADTQYF | TGTGCCAGCAGGAGGGCGGGAGCGGGAGCAGATACGCAGTATTTT
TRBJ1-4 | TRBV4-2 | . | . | CASSQDLNEKLFF | TGTGCCAGCAGCCAAGATTTGAATGAAAAACTGTTTTTT
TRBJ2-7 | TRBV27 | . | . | CASSRGGTPYEQYF | TGTGCCAGCAGTAGGGGGGGGACCCCCTACGAGCAGTACTTC
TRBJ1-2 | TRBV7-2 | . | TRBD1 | CASSLATGYGYTF | TGTGCCAGCAGCTTAGCGACAGGGTATGGCTACACCTTC
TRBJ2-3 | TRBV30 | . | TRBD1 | CAWRTPDRAGTDTQYF | TGTGCCTGGAGGACTCCAGACAGGGCCGGCACAGATACGCAGTATTTT
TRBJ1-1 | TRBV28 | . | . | CASSLSIGLMNTEAFF | TGTGCCAGCAGTTTAAGTATAGGATTGATGAACACTGAAGCTTTCTTT
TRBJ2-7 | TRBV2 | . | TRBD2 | CASRPLAGSSDEQYF | TGTGCCAGCAGGCCCCTAGCGGGATCGTCCGACGAGCAGTACTTC
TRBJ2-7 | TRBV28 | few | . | CASSFSGLGGEQYF | TGTGCCAGCAGTTTTTCAGGTTTAGGTGGCGAGCAGTACTTC